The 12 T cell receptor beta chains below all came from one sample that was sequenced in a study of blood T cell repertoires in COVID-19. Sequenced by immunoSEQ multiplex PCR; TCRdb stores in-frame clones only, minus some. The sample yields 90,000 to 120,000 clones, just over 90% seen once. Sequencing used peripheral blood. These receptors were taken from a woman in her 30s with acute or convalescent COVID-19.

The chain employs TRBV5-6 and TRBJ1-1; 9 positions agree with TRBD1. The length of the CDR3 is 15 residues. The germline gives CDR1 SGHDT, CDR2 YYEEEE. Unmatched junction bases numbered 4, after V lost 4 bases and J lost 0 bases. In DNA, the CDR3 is TGTGCCAGCAGCCCCAGGACAGGGGTGAACACTGAAGCTTTCTTT. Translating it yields CASSPRTGVNTEAFF.

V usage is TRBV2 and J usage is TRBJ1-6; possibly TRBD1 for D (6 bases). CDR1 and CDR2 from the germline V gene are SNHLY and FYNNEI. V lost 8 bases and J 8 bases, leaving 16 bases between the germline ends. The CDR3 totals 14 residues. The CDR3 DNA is TGTGCCAGCGGACCACAGGGAAGGGATTCACCCCTCCACTTT. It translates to CASGPQGRDSPLHF.

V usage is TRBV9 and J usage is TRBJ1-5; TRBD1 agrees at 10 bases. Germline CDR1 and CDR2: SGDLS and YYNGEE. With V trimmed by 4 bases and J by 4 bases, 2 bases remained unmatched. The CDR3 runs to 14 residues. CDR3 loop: CASSLGQGNQPQHF. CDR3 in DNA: TGTGCCAGCAGCCTGGGACAGGGGAATCAGCCCCAGCATTTT.

The CDR3 region is CASSHGVANTEAFF. The DNA of the CDR3 is TGTGCCAGCAGCCATGGTGTGGCGAACACTGAAGCTTTCTTT. This chain joins TRBV3-1 (or the pseudogene TRBV3-2) and TRBJ1-1; D remains unclear. Trimming removed 3 bases at V and 1 base at J, with 9 bases between. Germline values: CDR1 LGHDT, CDR2 YNNKEL (reference sequence). The CDR3 spans 14 residues.

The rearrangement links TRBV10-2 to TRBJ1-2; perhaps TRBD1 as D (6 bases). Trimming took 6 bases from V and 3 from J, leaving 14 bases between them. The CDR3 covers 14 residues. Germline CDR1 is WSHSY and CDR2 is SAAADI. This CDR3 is CASRISGADYGYTF. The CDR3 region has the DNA TGCGCCAGCAGGATATCAGGGGCCGACTATGGCTACACCTTC.

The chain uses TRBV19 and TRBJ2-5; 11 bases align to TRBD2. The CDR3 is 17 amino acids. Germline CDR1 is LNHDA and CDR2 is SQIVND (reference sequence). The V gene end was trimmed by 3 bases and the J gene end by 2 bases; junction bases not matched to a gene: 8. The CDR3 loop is CASSMIAGGPWQETQYF. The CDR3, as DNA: TGTGCCAGTAGTATGATAGCGGGGGGGCCGTGGCAAGAGACCCAGTACTTC.

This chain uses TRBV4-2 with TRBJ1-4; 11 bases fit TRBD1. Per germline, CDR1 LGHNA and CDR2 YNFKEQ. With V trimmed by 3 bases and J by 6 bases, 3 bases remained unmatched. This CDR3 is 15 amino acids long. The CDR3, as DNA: TGTGCCAGCAGCCACTGGACAGGGGGCTATGAAAAACTGTTTTTT. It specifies CASSHWTGGYEKLFF.

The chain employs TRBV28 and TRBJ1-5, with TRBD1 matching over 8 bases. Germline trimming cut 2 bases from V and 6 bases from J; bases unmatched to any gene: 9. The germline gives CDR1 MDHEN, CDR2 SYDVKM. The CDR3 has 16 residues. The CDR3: CASSLAFGQGGQPQHF. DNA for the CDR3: TGTGCCAGCAGTTTAGCGTTCGGACAGGGTGGTCAGCCCCAGCATTTT.

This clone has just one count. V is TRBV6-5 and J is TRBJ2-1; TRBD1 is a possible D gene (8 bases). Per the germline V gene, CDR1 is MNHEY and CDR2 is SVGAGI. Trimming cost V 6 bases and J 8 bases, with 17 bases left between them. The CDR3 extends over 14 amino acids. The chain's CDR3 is CASRPNRGGDEQFF. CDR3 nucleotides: TGTGCCAGCAGGCCCAACAGGGGGGGGGATGAGCAGTTCTTC.

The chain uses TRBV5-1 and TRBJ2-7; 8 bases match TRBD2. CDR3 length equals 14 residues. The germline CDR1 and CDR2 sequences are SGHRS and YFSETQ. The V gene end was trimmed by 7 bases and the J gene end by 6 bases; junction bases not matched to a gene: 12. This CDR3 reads CASRMGLGSSEQYF. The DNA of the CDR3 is TGCGCCAGCCGGATGGGACTAGGTTCTTCCGAGCAGTACTTC.

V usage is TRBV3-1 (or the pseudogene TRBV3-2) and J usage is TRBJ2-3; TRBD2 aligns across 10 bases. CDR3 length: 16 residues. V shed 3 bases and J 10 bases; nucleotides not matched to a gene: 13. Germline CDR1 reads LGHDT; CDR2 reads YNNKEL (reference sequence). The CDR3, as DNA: TGTGCCAGCAGCCACTCCGGGACTAGCGATGTAAGGGCGCAGTATTTT. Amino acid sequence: CASSHSGTSDVRAQYF.

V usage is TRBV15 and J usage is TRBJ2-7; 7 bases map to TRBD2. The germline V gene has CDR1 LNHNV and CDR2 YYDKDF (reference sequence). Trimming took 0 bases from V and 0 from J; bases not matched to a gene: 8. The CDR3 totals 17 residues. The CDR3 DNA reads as TGTGCCACCAGCAGAGACCTTGGGGGGGAAGGCTCCTACGAGCAGTACTTC. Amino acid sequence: CATSRDLGGEGSYEQYF.